This TCR beta chain was captured by sequencing in a study of T cells in Graves' hyperthyroidism and ophthalmopathy. Comment on this clonotype: What it binds is unknown.

Study-level findings and limits: Researchers found most expanded thyroid clonotypes above 0.001 in blood as well.

Those with hyperthyroidism were 18 to 65 years old, newly diagnosed, and ill for under 2 months. Before ophthalmopathy appeared, progressors gave blood at initial hyperthyroidism diagnosis. PBMCs were derived from roughly 10 ml fresh peripheral blood. RNA transcripts were the template for amplifying TCR beta CDR3 regions. HTBI primers were the set used in a first-round RT-PCR of the TCR CDR3. TCRdb re-analysed the multiplex PCR reads in MiXCR, keeping a single row per CDR3 protein. The sample holds about 300,000 distinct CDR3 sequences; less than 30% are singletons and the top ten take approximately 30%. The CDR3 consists of 20 residues. Germline V gene data show CDR1 as SGHTA and CDR2 as FQGTGA. V trimming: 0 bases; J trimming: 1 base; junction bases outside the gene matches: 15.

The chain links TRBV7-3 to TRBJ2-4; TRBD2 matches 7 bases. This sequence originates from a man aged 35-49 years with Graves' hyperthyroidism that later progressed to Graves' ophthalmopathy. The specimen sequenced was blood. This CDR3 is CASSLTLGGSNVRAKNIQYF. The CDR3 bases are TGTGCCAGCAGCTTAACGCTTGGCGGGAGTAACGTTCGGGCCAAAAACATTCAGTACTTC.